Listed here are 25 T cell receptor beta chains from one sample, sequenced in a study of blood T cell repertoires in COVID-19. Only in-frame clones appear in the TCRdb table, and some are missing; sequencing was by immunoSEQ multiplex PCR. The sample records around 230,000 clones, around four fifths being singletons. The sample consisted of PBMCs or T cells enriched from blood (not recorded which). The receptors come from a man aged 40-50 years who had recovered from COVID-19.

This clone was detected only once. The chain couples TRBV5-1 to TRBJ2-1; D uncertain. CDR1 is SGHRS, CDR2 YFSETQ, per germline. The CDR3 has 15 residues. Deletions cut 5 bases from V and 0 bases from J, with 12 bases between. The CDR3 here is CASRPITSSYNEQFF. As DNA, the CDR3 is TGCGCCAGCAGGCCCATCACCAGCTCCTACAATGAGCAGTTCTTC. Full variable domain (rest looked up from reference TRBV5-1 and TRBJ2-1): KAGVTQTPRYLIKTRGQQVTLSCSPISGHRSVSWYQQTPGQGLQFLFEYFSETQRNKGNFPGRFSGRQFSNSRSEMNVSTLELGDSALYLCASRPITSSYNEQFFGPGTRLTVL.

This CDR3 is CASRPRGQGASNQPQHF. Here the CDR3 DNA reads TGTGCCAGCAGACCTCGTGGACAGGGGGCTTCCAATCAGCCCCAGCATTTT. This chain connects TRBV27 to TRBJ1-5, with TRBD1 matching 11 bases. CDR3 size: 17 residues. V lost 6 bases to trimming and J lost 3 bases; unmatched junction nucleotides: 10. CDR1 is MNHEY, CDR2 SMNVEV, per germline (reference sequence).

The chain uses TRBV19 and TRBJ2-1; 11 bases agree with TRBD1. Germline values: CDR1 LNHDA, CDR2 SQIVND (reference sequence). This CDR3 has 16 amino acids. After removal of 3 bases from V and 8 bases from J, the junction contained 9 bases not matched to a gene. CDR3 sequence reads: CASSILGQGAHDEQFF. The CDR3 DNA follows: TGTGCCAGTAGTATCCTCGGACAGGGGGCCCACGATGAGCAGTTCTTC. The full variable domain, rest sourced from reference TRBV19 and TRBJ2-1, is DGGITQSPKYLFRKEGQNVTLSCEQNLNHDAMYWYRQDPGQGLRLIYYSQIVNDFQKGDIAEGYSVSREKKESFPLTVTSAQKNPTAFYLCASSILGQGAHDEQFFGPGTRLTVL.

The rearrangement joins TRBV12-3 or TRBV12-4 to TRBJ1-1; D call uncertain. V was clipped by 7 bases and J by 0 bases, with 6 bases between them. The CDR3 extends over 12 amino acids. CDR3 region: CASIGLNTEAFF. The CDR3 bases are TGTGCCAGCATTGGGCTGAACACTGAAGCTTTCTTT.

The CDR3 DNA reads TGTGCCAGCAGTACCGGACAGGGGTACACCGGGGAGCTGTTTTTT. As protein: CASSTGQGYTGELFF. The genes are TRBV6-5 and TRBJ2-2; 9 bases map to TRBD1. Germline loops: CDR1 MNHEY, CDR2 SVGAGI. J was trimmed by 3 bases and V by 5 bases; bases with no gene match: 4. The CDR3 consists of 15 residues.

The genes are TRBV7-9 and TRBJ2-6; tentative D call: TRBD2 (5 bases). This CDR3 is 18 amino acids long. Trimming left V 5 bases short and J 2 bases short, with 19 bases between. Germline values: CDR1 SEHNR, CDR2 FQNEAQ (reference sequence). CDR3: CASSTMGRDWAGANVLTF. The CDR3, as DNA: TGTGCCAGCAGCACCATGGGGAGAGATTGGGCTGGGGCCAACGTCCTGACTTTC.

This sequence joins TRBV5-4 and TRBJ1-1; D is ambiguous. V was cut by 4 bases and J by 7 bases, with 17 bases left in between. This CDR3 comprises 14 residues. Germline values: CDR1 SGHNT, CDR2 YYREEE (reference sequence). CDR3 sequence: CASSVPGNLVEAFF. The CDR3 DNA reads as TGTGCCAGCAGCGTGCCGGGAAATCTGGTTGAAGCTTTCTTT.

The rearrangement uses TRBV5-4 and TRBJ2-4, with a tentative D call TRBD2 (6 bases). Per germline, CDR1 SGHNT and CDR2 YYREEE (reference sequence). V was clipped by 0 bases and J by 1 base, with 14 bases between them. The CDR3 contains 17 residues. The CDR3 DNA is TGTGCCAGCAGCTTGGCCGGAGGGTTTATGGCCAAAAACATTCAGTACTTC. Protein: CASSLAGGFMAKNIQYF.

The chain has TRBV6-5 and TRBJ2-7; the match to TRBD1 covers 8 bases. Germline CDR1 and CDR2: MNHEY and SVGAGI. The V gene end was trimmed by 6 bases and the J gene end by 6 bases; junction bases not matched to a gene: 10. The CDR3 is 14 amino acids. CDR3 nucleotides: TGTGCCAGCAGGTTCGACAGGGGAGCAAGCGAGCAGTACTTC. Residues: CASRFDRGASEQYF.

This sequence joins TRBV18 and TRBJ2-5; TRBD1 is a possible D gene (5 bases). CDR3 length: 15 amino acids. CDR1 and CDR2 (germline): KGHSH, LQKENI. The ends were cut back, 3 bases at V and 1 base at J, with 12 bases in the middle. The CDR3 protein is CASSPVWGGQETQYF. In DNA, the CDR3 is TGTGCCAGCTCACCCGTCTGGGGCGGCCAAGAGACCCAGTACTTC.

The sample holds one count of this clone. This rearrangement joins TRBV24-1 to TRBJ1-5; 9 positions match TRBD1. Germline values: CDR1 KGHDR, CDR2 SFDVKD. The CDR3 consists of 16 residues. J lost 2 bases, V lost 9 bases, and 10 bases had no gene match. In DNA, the CDR3 is TGTGCCACCGGACCAGGGACAGGGACTGGCAATCAGCCCCAGCATTTT. Residues: CATGPGTGTGNQPQHF.

The chain joins TRBV2 to TRBJ1-2; no firm D call. Germline CDR1 SNHLY, CDR2 FYNNEI. Trimming removed 2 bases at V and 2 bases at J, with 15 bases between. CDR3 size: 16 residues. Here the CDR3 reads CASSEKSGSFNYGYTF. The CDR3 coding sequence is TGTGCCAGCAGTGAAAAAAGTGGCAGTTTCAACTATGGCTACACCTTC.

Notes on this clone: The same CDR3 arises from other DNA sequences in this sample as well. V usage is TRBV18 and J usage is TRBJ2-1; 7 bases map to TRBD1. Germline assignment: CDR1 KGHSH and CDR2 LQKENI. The CDR3 has 15 residues. V shed 3 bases and J 3 bases; nucleotides not matched to a gene: 5. CDR3 DNA sequence: TGTGCCAGCTCACCCCCGGGACAGATCTACAATGAGCAGTTCTTC. Its protein is CASSPPGQIYNEQFF.

The V call is TRBV7-2, the J call TRBJ1-2; 7 bases line up with TRBD1. Trimming removed 2 bases from V and 1 base from J; junction bases left unmatched: 10. This CDR3 comprises 17 residues. The germline V gene encodes CDR1 SGHTA and CDR2 FQGNSA. The CDR3 bases are TGTGCCAGCAGCTTACGCCCCGGGACAGAACTTAACTATGGCTACACCTTC. This encodes CASSLRPGTELNYGYTF.

The CDR3 nucleotides are TGTGCCACCAGCAGTACAGGGGGTCTGCGGGAGCAGTACTTC. It codes for CATSSTGGLREQYF. The chain recombines TRBV15 with TRBJ2-7; TRBD1 aligns across 8 bases. The CDR3 runs 14 residues. Germline V gene lookup returns CDR1 LNHNV and CDR2 YYDKDF (reference sequence). V dropped 3 bases and J dropped 7; count of bases not matched to a gene: 8.

This clone has a single count. The rearrangement links TRBV21-1 to TRBJ2-1; the D segment call TRBD1 is taken from the table without a DNA check. TRBV21-1 is recorded as a pseudogene. This CDR3 contains 17 residues. CDR3 DNA sequence: TGTGCCAGCAGCAAAGTGGGATTCGGGGGACAGTTCAATGAGCAGTTCTTC. Protein sequence: CASSKVGFGGQFNEQFF.

This chain joins TRBV4-1 and TRBJ2-7; 9 positions match TRBD2. V gave up 1 base and J gave up 5 bases; unmatched junction bases: 6. The CDR3 runs to 15 residues. Germline CDR1 and CDR2: MGHRA and YSYEKL. The CDR3 DNA reads as TGCGCCAGCAGCCAAGGGGGACTAGCCCCCAACGAGCAGTACTTC. Protein sequence: CASSQGGLAPNEQYF.

CDR3 in amino acids: CASSESYSYTGELFF. Written as DNA, the CDR3 is TGTGCCAGCAGTGAATCCTACAGCTACACCGGGGAGCTGTTTTTT. This sequence joins TRBV25-1 and TRBJ2-2; D ambiguous. Germline V CDR1 and CDR2: MGHDK, SYGVNS. Trimming cost V 1 base and J 3 bases, with 9 bases left between them. CDR3 length: 15 amino acids.

The chain uses TRBV28 and TRBJ2-7; a possible D gene is TRBD2 (6 bases). Germline CDR1 and CDR2: MDHEN and SYDVKM. The CDR3 runs 11 residues. The chain's CDR3 is CATGGTYEQYF. The CDR3 nucleotides are TGTGCTACTGGGGGGACCTACGAGCAGTACTTC. The full variable domain, in which reference TRBV28 and TRBJ2-7 provide the parts outside the CDR3, is DVKVTQSSRYLVKRTGEKVFLECVQDMDHENMFWYRQDPGLGLRLIYFSYDVKMKEKGDIPEGYSVSREKKERFSLILESASTNQTSMYLCATGGTYEQYFGPGTRLTVT.

The chain has TRBV29-1 and TRBJ1-2; TRBD1 agrees at 7 bases. V shed 7 bases, J shed 1 base, and the junction held 12 bases outside the gene matches. CDR1 SQVTM and CDR2 ANQGSEA come from the germline V gene. The CDR3 has 15 amino acids. The CDR3: CSDLGQDSGNYGYTF. CDR3 DNA: TGCAGCGACCTAGGACAGGACTCTGGTAACTATGGCTACACCTTC. Filled out from reference TRBV29-1 and TRBJ1-2, the complete variable domain reads SAVISQKPSRDICQRGTSLTIQCQVDSQVTMMFWYRQQPGQSLTLIATANQGSEATYESGFVIDKFPISRPNLTFSTLTVSNMSPEDSSIYLCSDLGQDSGNYGYTFGSGTRLTVV.

V and J are TRBV19 and TRBJ1-2; D may be TRBD1 (6 bases). CDR1 and CDR2 (germline): LNHDA, SQIVND (reference sequence). V was pared by 10 bases and J by 7 bases, with 25 bases between. The CDR3 loop spans 15 amino acids. CDR3 nucleotides: TGTGCCACCCGGCTTAGGAACAGGGACGCTGGTGGCTACACCTTC. Amino acids: CATRLRNRDAGGYTF.

The chain couples TRBV24-1 to TRBJ1-1; the match to TRBD1 covers 10 bases. The germline gives CDR1 KGHDR, CDR2 SFDVKD. CDR3 length equals 14 residues. The V gene end was trimmed by 5 bases and the J gene end by 5 bases; junction bases not matched to a gene: 4. CDR3 coding DNA: TGTGCCACCAGTGGGACAGGGGGGACGACTGAAGCTTTCTTT. Encoded protein: CATSGTGGTTEAFF.

Here the CDR3 DNA reads TGTGCCAGCAGCTCGGGACTAGCGGGCGTCATCACAGATACGCAGTATTTT. It yields the protein CASSSGLAGVITDTQYF. The chain combines TRBV4-2 with TRBJ2-3, with 12 bases matching TRBD2. Trimming cost V 5 bases and J 2 bases; bases outside gene matches: 8. Per germline, CDR1 LGHNA and CDR2 YNFKEQ. This CDR3 comprises 17 residues.

The chain is built from TRBV5-1 and TRBJ2-5, with 7 positions matching TRBD1. The CDR3 is 14 amino acids. The V gene's germline CDR1 is SGHRS and CDR2 YFSETQ. V lost 3 bases and J lost 1; bases outside the gene matches: 3. CDR3: CASSWGQSQETQYF. In DNA, the CDR3 is TGCGCCAGCAGCTGGGGACAGTCCCAAGAGACCCAGTACTTC.

This chain connects TRBV2 to TRBJ1-4; TRBD1 matches at 7 bases. Unmatched junction bases numbered 6, after V lost 6 bases and J lost 2 bases. The germline gives CDR1 SNHLY, CDR2 FYNNEI. This CDR3 is 15 amino acids long. In DNA form, the CDR3 reads TGTGCCAGCAGAGAGGGGGCGCTGACTAATGAAAAACTGTTTTTT. Translating it yields CASREGALTNEKLFF.